A single sample is the source of the 31 T cell receptor beta chains below, sequenced in a study of T cell clusters in autoimmune cytopenias (dated by TCRdb to about 2019). For each sample, TRB amplification used approximately 260 ng of peripheral blood genomic DNA, equal to around 34,000 genome equivalents. The listed sequencing device is Illumina MiSeq. To amplify TRB rearrangements, a touch-down multiplex PCR protocol was run with the TRB-A and TRB-B primer pools combined in a single tube. Following TCRdb reprocessing, every CDR3 protein sequence forms one entry, and DNA is not provided. The sample table records 3,400 or so distinct CDR3 sequences. The ten top clones hold more than 35% of the sample. Sequenced input: peripheral blood. These receptors all come from a human donor with an autoimmune cytopenia, with autoimmune hepatitis or in good health (not recorded which).

According to its frequency, this clonotype is medium-sized (0.01 to 0.1%). J is TRBJ2-6 and V is TRBV6-1; TCRdb selects TRBD1, and the lack of DNA leaves this call unchecked. Germline CDR1 is MNHNS and CDR2 is SASEGT. The CDR3 has 17 residues. The CDR3 is CASSEEQGWAGANVLTF.

This clonotype is identified as medium-sized (0.01 to 0.1%) from frequency. This rearrangement joins TRBV20-1 to TRBJ2-5; TCRdb returns TRBD2, unconfirmable since there is no DNA. The germline V gene encodes CDR1 DFQATT and CDR2 SNEGSKA (reference sequence). The CDR3 length is 15 residues. The CDR3 loop reads CSARTSGSGQETQYF.

This clonotype shows up as medium-sized by frequency. The chain recombines TRBV19 with TRBJ1-2; without DNA, the TCRdb call of TRBD1 cannot be checked. There are 17 residues in the CDR3. Germline assignment: CDR1 LNHDA and CDR2 SQIVND (reference sequence). CDR3 sequence reads: CASSRSPGTAAIYGYTF. The entire variable domain, with the rest obtained from reference TRBV19 and TRBJ1-2, is as follows: DGGITQSPKYLFRKEGQNVTLSCEQNLNHDAMYWYRQDPGQGLRLIYYSQIVNDFQKGDIAEGYSVSREKKESFPLTVTSAQKNPTAFYLCASSRSPGTAAIYGYTFGSGTRLTVV.

By frequency, this clonotype is medium-sized. J is TRBJ2-1 and V is TRBV19. The CDR3 consists of 14 residues. Per germline, CDR1 LNHDA and CDR2 SQIVND (reference sequence). The CDR3 loop is CASNPGSSYNEQFF. Variable domain in full (rest from reference TRBV19 and TRBJ2-1): DGGITQSPKYLFRKEGQNVTLSCEQNLNHDAMYWYRQDPGQGLRLIYYSQIVNDFQKGDIAEGYSVSREKKESFPLTVTSAQKNPTAFYLCASNPGSSYNEQFFGPGTRLTVL.

This clonotype is deemed medium-sized by its frequency. CDR3 amino acids: CSARGPGARQPQHF. The V call is TRBV20-1, the J call TRBJ1-5. Germline CDR1 reads DFQATT; CDR2 reads SNEGSKA (reference sequence). CDR3 size: 14 residues.

The chain links TRBV4-1 to TRBJ1-4. CDR1 MGHRA and CDR2 YSYEKL come from the germline V gene. The CDR3 has 17 amino acids. CDR3 amino acids: CASFFGPSPASNEKLFF.

Frequency places this clonotype as medium-sized (0.01 to 0.1%). This chain uses TRBV5-1 with TRBJ1-6; TCRdb indicates TRBD1, and absent DNA this call remains unverified. CDR1 SGHRS and CDR2 YFSETQ come from the germline V gene. CDR3 length: 15 amino acids. CDR3 protein: CASSLARTGVSPLHF.

V is TRBV29-1 and J is TRBJ2-3. Per germline, CDR1 SQVTM and CDR2 ANQGSEA. The CDR3 has 15 amino acids. The CDR3: CSVEDVGRFTDTQYF.

This chain links TRBV7-2 with TRBJ2-3. Germline V gene data show CDR1 as SGHTA and CDR2 as FQGNSA. CDR3 length: 13 amino acids. The CDR3 loop is CASSWQVTDTQYF.

The V call is TRBV28, the J call TRBJ2-3. The V gene's germline CDR1 is MDHEN and CDR2 SYDVKM. CDR3 length equals 15 residues. The CDR3 here is CASSPDMTATDTQYF.

V gene TRBV7-2 combines with J gene TRBJ2-7; TCRdb gives TRBD2 as the D gene, but with no DNA this cannot be confirmed. The CDR3 is 15 residues long. Germline loops: CDR1 SGHTA, CDR2 FQGNSA. The CDR3 reads CASSPLRLAVYEQYF.

V is TRBV6-2 or TRBV6-3 and J is TRBJ2-5; absent DNA, TCRdb's TRBD2 call cannot be checked. The length of the CDR3 is 17 residues. Germline CDR1 is MNHEY and CDR2 is SVGEGT. CDR3 in amino acids: CASSPGVAGVPRGTQYF.

Measured by frequency, this clonotype is medium-sized. The rearrangement links TRBV5-4 to TRBJ1-2. The germline CDR1 and CDR2 sequences are SGHNT and YYREEE (reference sequence). The CDR3 has 13 residues. CDR3 sequence: CASSLEGPYGYTF.

This clonotype is classed as medium-sized (0.01 to 0.1%) by frequency. V usage is TRBV20-1 and J usage is TRBJ1-5; TCRdb outputs TRBD1, but without DNA this stays unchecked. Germline V CDR1 and CDR2: DFQATT, SNEGSKA (reference sequence). This CDR3 is built from 13 residues. CDR3 loop: CSVSGHLNQPQHF.

The chain carries TRBV12-3 or TRBV12-4 and TRBJ1-5; TCRdb calls TRBD1, which cannot be checked without DNA. CDR3 length equals 14 residues. The CDR3 reads CASSTEPLNQPQHF.

The chain combines TRBV10-3 with TRBJ2-2; the TCRdb call, TRBD1, lacks DNA for checking. The CDR3 spans 16 residues. The V gene's germline CDR1 is ENHRY and CDR2 SYGVKD. The CDR3 sequence: CAISAPGQGSTGELFF.

The chain is built from TRBV18 and TRBJ1-1; TCRdb calls TRBD1, which cannot be checked without DNA. From germline, CDR1 is KGHSH and CDR2 LQKENI. This CDR3 spans 15 amino acids. The CDR3 region is CASSPRGAVGTEAFF.

This CDR3 is CASSLPDRQETQYF. The chain couples TRBV28 to TRBJ2-5; lacking DNA, the TRBD1 call made by TCRdb goes unchecked. CDR3 length: 14 amino acids. CDR1 is MDHEN and CDR2 is SYDVKM in the germline V gene.

This clonotype is identified as medium-sized from frequency. The V and J genes are TRBV30 and TRBJ1-5. The germline gives CDR1 GTSNPN, CDR2 SVGIG (reference sequence). The CDR3 is 13 amino acids. This CDR3 reads CAWRGQAGQPQHF.

This clonotype is deemed medium-sized by its frequency. The chain employs TRBV7-2 and TRBJ2-1. The CDR3 has 12 amino acids. Germline V gene lookup returns CDR1 SGHTA and CDR2 FQGNSA. The CDR3 loop is CASSLVSARQFF.

This clonotype is classed as large (0.1 to 1%) by frequency. The chain is built from TRBV29-1 and TRBJ1-2; TCRdb's D gene call, TRBD1, goes unchecked for lack of DNA. The CDR3 runs 13 residues. The germline V gene encodes CDR1 SQVTM and CDR2 ANQGSEA. The CDR3 reads CSVSTGRYYGYTF.

Measured by frequency, this clonotype is medium-sized. This chain links TRBV6-5 with TRBJ1-1; no DNA is available, so the TRBD1 call from TCRdb remains unchecked. This CDR3 comprises 14 residues. The V gene's germline CDR1 is MNHEY and CDR2 SVGAGI. The CDR3 protein is CASRHRQANTEAFF.

This clonotype ranks as hyperexpanded in terms of frequency. This chain connects TRBV5-4 to TRBJ2-3; absent DNA, TCRdb's TRBD2 call cannot be checked. The CDR3 sequence is 16 residues long. CDR1 is SGHNT and CDR2 is YYREEE in the germline V gene (reference sequence). The CDR3 reads CASSSPAGSERDTQYF.

Considering frequency, this clonotype is medium-sized (0.01 to 0.1%). This chain joins TRBV12-3 or TRBV12-4 and TRBJ1-6. There are 13 residues in the CDR3. CDR3: CASRVLQDSPLHF.

The genes are TRBV2 and TRBJ2-3. This CDR3 has 12 residues. Germline V gene sequence: CDR1 SNHLY, CDR2 FYNNEI. CDR3 loop: CASNLATDTQYF.

Measured by frequency, this clonotype is medium-sized. The V and J genes are TRBV30 and TRBJ1-6. CDR1 is GTSNPN and CDR2 is SVGIG in the germline V gene (reference sequence). CDR3 length equals 12 residues. CDR3 amino acids: CAWSSQNSPLHF.

According to its frequency, this clonotype is medium-sized. The chain employs TRBV30 and TRBJ1-5; TCRdb names TRBD1, which stays unverified in the absence of DNA. The CDR3 totals 14 residues. Per the germline V gene, CDR1 is GTSNPN and CDR2 is SVGIG (reference sequence). CDR3 residues: CAWKGQGGNQPQHF.

The chain links TRBV6-2 or TRBV6-3 to TRBJ2-1; the D call of TRBD1 rests on TCRdb alone, since no DNA is present to check it. The CDR3 spans 16 residues. Germline V gives CDR1 MNHEY, CDR2 SVGEGT. CDR3 region: CASRPGGQGAYNEQFF.

According to its frequency, this clonotype is medium-sized (0.01 to 0.1%). This chain connects TRBV19 to TRBJ2-1; TCRdb designates TRBD2, a call that cannot be tested without DNA. Germline CDR1 is LNHDA and CDR2 is SQIVND (reference sequence). This CDR3 is 15 amino acids long. The CDR3 is CASRVAGLYYNEQFF.

Its frequency marks this clonotype as medium-sized (0.01 to 0.1%). The chain joins TRBV29-1 to TRBJ2-7; TCRdb outputs TRBD2, but without DNA this stays unchecked. The CDR3 runs to 15 residues. Germline V gene lookup returns CDR1 SQVTM and CDR2 ANQGSEA. This chain's CDR3 is CSVEEGLAGVYEQYF.

This chain connects TRBV12-3 or TRBV12-4 to TRBJ2-2. The length of the CDR3 is 17 residues. CDR3: CASSFMVLYRDTGELFF.